These 31 T cell receptor beta chains came from one sample sequenced in a study of T cell responses to AZD1222 COVID-19 vaccine. The method was immunoSEQ multiplex PCR; TCRdb's version includes in-frame clones alone and lacks a portion of them. This table holds around 60,000 clones, 90% to 95% found once. The sequenced sample was peripheral blood, obtained 28 days after the second dose of the MenACWY control vaccine. The receptors here all came from an adult who received the MenACWY meningococcal vaccine as a control.

This chain connects TRBV7-2 to TRBJ1-5, with D possibly being TRBD1 (5 bases). There are 15 residues in the CDR3. The V end was cut by 1 base, the J end by 9 bases, with 16 bases between. Germline V gives CDR1 SGHTA, CDR2 FQGNSA. CDR3 DNA: TGTGCCAGCAGCTTAGATTTGGGACTAAACTTGCCCCAGCATTTT. Translated: CASSLDLGLNLPQHF.

The chain couples TRBV7-2 to TRBJ2-3; a possible D gene is TRBD1 (6 bases). The CDR3 spans 15 residues. CDR1 SGHTA and CDR2 FQGNSA come from the germline V gene. Trimming shortened V by 5 bases and J by 1 base, and 13 bases separated the two germline ends. The CDR3 loop reads CASSTQGSRTDTQYF. The CDR3 DNA reads as TGTGCCAGCAGCACCCAGGGGTCCCGCACAGATACGCAGTATTTT.

The chain joins TRBV7-9 to TRBJ2-1; tentatively, D is TRBD2 (6 bases). The germline V gene encodes CDR1 SEHNR and CDR2 FQNEAQ (reference sequence). The CDR3 contains 15 residues. V lost 3 bases to trimming and J lost 4 bases, with 13 bases between them. CDR3 amino acids: CASSFGGDRYNEQFF. Here the CDR3 DNA reads TGTGCCAGCAGCTTTGGCGGGGATCGTTACAATGAGCAGTTCTTC. Combining the CDR3 with reference TRBV7-9 and TRBJ2-1 gives the whole variable domain DTGVSQNPRHKITKRGQNVTFRCDPISEHNRLYWYRQTLGQGPEFLTYFQNEAQLEKSRLLSDRFSAERPKGSFSTLEIQRTEQGDSAMYLCASSFGGDRYNEQFFGPGTRLTVL.

The rearrangement joins TRBV25-1 to TRBJ1-3; the D gene is possibly TRBD1 (5 bases). V dropped 1 base and J dropped 0 bases, with 10 bases sitting between them. The germline CDR1 and CDR2 sequences are MGHDK and SYGVNS. The CDR3 totals 16 residues. Here the CDR3 reads CASSESRVPSGNTIYF. In DNA, the CDR3 is TGTGCCAGCAGTGAATCCAGGGTCCCCTCTGGAAACACCATATATTTT.

This clone has a handful of counts. The chain uses TRBV28 and TRBJ1-1; D not certain. From germline, CDR1 is MDHEN and CDR2 SYDVKM. Trimming shortened V by 5 bases and J by 7 bases, and 8 bases separated the two germline ends. The CDR3 contains 11 residues. CDR3 loop: CASSASREAFF. As DNA, the CDR3 is TGTGCCAGCAGTGCGTCCCGTGAAGCTTTCTTT.

The J gene is TRBJ1-2, the V gene TRBV5-8; 9 bases map to TRBD1. The V and J ends lost 4 bases and 5 bases, in that order; junction bases with no gene match: 9. Per the germline V gene, CDR1 is SGHTS and CDR2 is YDEGEE. The CDR3 is 15 amino acids. The CDR3: CASSPDRGQSYGYTF. In nucleotides, the CDR3 is TGTGCCAGCAGCCCGGACAGGGGCCAATCTTATGGCTACACCTTC.

This clone came up once. The CDR3 bases are TGTGCCAGCAACAAAGGGGGGCTTAATCAGCCCCAGCATTTT. Protein sequence: CASNKGGLNQPQHF. The chain couples TRBV27 to TRBJ1-5, with D tentatively TRBD1 (6 bases). The germline V and J ends were trimmed by 7 bases and 4 bases, with 14 bases remaining between them. The germline V gene has CDR1 MNHEY and CDR2 SMNVEV (reference sequence). This CDR3 spans 14 amino acids.

The chain recombines TRBV14 with TRBJ2-5; D is possibly TRBD2 (5 bases). The CDR3 extends over 15 amino acids. Trimming pared 4 bases from V and 5 bases from J, leaving 17 bases between. Per germline, CDR1 SGHDN and CDR2 FVKESK. Here the CDR3 reads CASSLLMGSRETQYF. CDR3 nucleotide sequence: TGTGCCAGCAGCCTATTAATGGGGAGCCGCGAGACCCAGTACTTC.

The chain has TRBV9 and TRBJ1-1; D perhaps matches TRBD1 (5 bases). V lost 0 bases and J lost 7, with 13 bases in between. This CDR3 has 14 amino acids. Germline values: CDR1 SGDLS, CDR2 YYNGEE. The CDR3 protein is CASSVGPTVDEAFF. In nucleotides, the CDR3 is TGTGCCAGCAGCGTAGGCCCGACAGTGGATGAAGCTTTCTTT. Filled out from reference TRBV9 and TRBJ1-1, the complete variable domain reads DSGVTQTPKHLITATGQRVTLRCSPRSGDLSVYWYQQSLDQGLQFLIQYYNGEERAKGNILERFSAQQFPDLHSELNLSSLELGDSALYFCASSVGPTVDEAFFGQGTRLTVV.

The rearrangement joins TRBV5-8 to TRBJ2-7; 7 bases map to TRBD1. With 2 bases clipped from V and 7 bases from J, the junction kept 12 bases outside the gene matches. Germline V CDR1 and CDR2: SGHTS, YDEGEE. The CDR3 loop spans 15 amino acids. This CDR3 reads CASSLSQGSLGEQYF. The CDR3 DNA reads TGTGCCAGCAGCTTATCACAGGGGTCCCTGGGGGAGCAGTACTTC.

This clone was observed a single time. The chain has TRBV12-3 or TRBV12-4 and TRBJ1-5; D uncertain. This CDR3 has 12 residues. The V and J ends lost 6 bases and 7 bases respectively, with 10 bases between them. CDR3 residues: CASSFGLQPQHF. The CDR3 DNA is TGTGCCAGCAGCTTCGGCCTGCAGCCCCAGCATTTT.

This chain joins TRBV5-1 and TRBJ2-2; 8 positions agree with TRBD2. Per germline, CDR1 SGHRS and CDR2 YFSETQ. CDR3 length: 17 amino acids. J gave up 2 bases and V 4 bases, and 10 bases lay outside the gene matches. The CDR3 region is CASSPGPGTSNTGELFF. In nucleotides, the CDR3 is TGCGCCAGCAGCCCCGGTCCCGGGACTAGTAACACCGGGGAGCTGTTTTTT.

The chain is built from TRBV15 and TRBJ1-2, with 7 nucleotides matching TRBD1. The CDR3 is made up of 16 amino acids. Germline CDR1 LNHNV, CDR2 YYDKDF (reference sequence). V shed 1 base, J shed 3 bases, and the junction held 8 bases outside the gene matches. CDR3 nucleotides: TGTGCCACCAGCAGAGCCCGTGGACAGGCCGACTATGGCTACACCTTC. Its translation is CATSRARGQADYGYTF.

The chain has TRBV6-4 and TRBJ2-2; D is undetermined. V shed 6 bases and J shed 0 bases, with 14 bases lying between them. The CDR3 spans 16 residues. Germline V gene lookup returns CDR1 MRHNA and CDR2 SNTAGT. The CDR3 bases are TGTGCCAGCAGCGTGTTTGGCCCCGCGAACACCGGGGAGCTGTTTTTT. Translating gives CASSVFGPANTGELFF.

This clone has just a few counts. The chain recombines TRBV10-1 with TRBJ2-1; TRBD2 might be the D (6 bases). This CDR3 spans 13 amino acids. CDR1 WNHNN and CDR2 SYGVQD come from the germline V gene (reference sequence). Between the trimmed V and J ends, which lost 10 bases and 2 bases, there was a span of 12 bases. The CDR3 loop is CATSEGTYNEQFF. DNA of the CDR3: TGCGCCACCTCGGAGGGAACCTACAATGAGCAGTTCTTC.

This clone occurred a few times. This sequence joins TRBV5-1 and TRBJ2-2, with unresolved D. CDR3 length: 16 amino acids. V was trimmed by 6 bases and J by 2 bases, leaving 17 bases between them. Germline-derived CDR1 and CDR2 are SGHRS and YFSETQ. The CDR3 bases are TGCGCCAGCACCCCACGGCGGTCCGGAAACACCGGGGAGCTGTTTTTT. Its protein is CASTPRRSGNTGELFF.

The rearrangement uses TRBV2 and TRBJ2-2, with 10 bases lining up with TRBD2. CDR1 SNHLY and CDR2 FYNNEI come from the germline V gene. This CDR3 has 14 residues. V was clipped by 6 bases and J by 4 bases; unmatched bases: 2. The CDR3 nucleotides are TGTGCCAGCAGCCAGCGGGAGGGCACCGGGGAGCTGTTTTTT. It encodes CASSQREGTGELFF.

The rearrangement links TRBV7-2 to TRBJ2-3; the D gene is possibly TRBD2 (5 bases). Germline assignment: CDR1 SGHTA and CDR2 FQGNSA. Trimming took off 3 bases at V and 8 bases at J, with 12 bases between the two ends. The CDR3 has 13 residues. The CDR3 DNA reads as TGTGCCAGCAGCTTCGGTAGAGAGGGTACGCAGTATTTT. This sequence encodes CASSFGREGTQYF. The complete variable domain, with remaining parts taken from reference TRBV7-2 and TRBJ2-3, reads GAGVSQSPSNKVTEKGKDVELRCDPISGHTALYWYRQSLGQGLEFLIYFQGNSAPDKSGLPSDRFSAERTGGSVSTLTIQRTQQEDSAVYLCASSFGREGTQYFGPGTRLTVL.

The CDR3 DNA follows: TGTGCCAGCAGGTTGGGGTCCTGGGCCGAAAAACTGTTTTTT. Translation gives CASRLGSWAEKLFF. This chain uses TRBV28 with TRBJ1-4; D remains ambiguous. The CDR3 runs 14 residues. CDR1 is MDHEN, CDR2 SYDVKM, per germline. V lost 6 bases and J 8 bases, leaving 16 bases between the germline ends.

The gene calls are TRBV7-9 and TRBJ1-5; TRBD1 is a possible D gene (5 bases). The CDR3 length is 14 residues. With 1 base removed from V and 6 bases from J, the gap between germline ends came to 10 bases. Germline V gene lookup returns CDR1 SEHNR and CDR2 FQNEAQ (reference sequence). This CDR3 reads CASSLGQGGQPQHF. The CDR3 DNA follows: TGTGCCAGCAGCTTAGGTCAGGGAGGTCAGCCCCAGCATTTT.

This clone was recorded only once. V and J are TRBV29-1 and TRBJ2-2; D is unresolved. Germline V gene sequence: CDR1 SQVTM, CDR2 ANQGSEA. The CDR3 loop spans 13 amino acids. V was cut by 2 bases and J by 4 bases, with 8 bases left in between. The CDR3 DNA follows: TGCAGCGTTGAAAGCCAGGCCACCGGGGAGCTGTTTTTT. Translated, it gives CSVESQATGELFF.

The genes are TRBV15 and TRBJ1-2, with TRBD1 as a possible D gene (6 bases). The CDR3 is made up of 15 amino acids. Germline CDR1 reads LNHNV; CDR2 reads YYDKDF (reference sequence). Trimming removed 1 base from V and 2 bases from J, with 11 bases in between. CDR3 nucleotides: TGTGCCACCAGCAGAGCCAGGGGCATAAACTATGGCTACACCTTC. Amino acids: CATSRARGINYGYTF.

The chain uses TRBV6-5 and TRBJ2-5; the match to TRBD2 covers 9 bases. Trimming removed 5 bases from V and 2 bases from J; junction bases left unmatched: 6. The CDR3 sequence is 15 residues long. The germline gives CDR1 MNHEY, CDR2 SVGAGI. CDR3 coding DNA: TGTGCCAGCAGTACCGGGACTAGCTTTCAAGAGACCCAGTACTTC. The encoded protein is CASSTGTSFQETQYF.

This chain connects TRBV4-2 to TRBJ2-7, with 13 bases identical to TRBD2. With 4 bases clipped from V and 2 bases from J, the junction kept 11 bases outside the gene matches. Germline CDR1 is LGHNA and CDR2 is YNFKEQ. The CDR3 contains 18 residues. The CDR3 protein is CASSRAGLAGEVAYEQYF. CDR3 coding DNA: TGTGCCAGCAGCCGCGCCGGACTAGCGGGAGAGGTTGCCTACGAGCAGTACTTC.

The sample holds one count of this clone. The V and J genes are TRBV18 and TRBJ1-5; D remains ambiguous. V was shortened by 5 bases and J by 6 bases, with 17 bases between the two germline ends. CDR3 length: 15 residues. The germline V gene encodes CDR1 KGHSH and CDR2 LQKENI. The CDR3 is CASSSPGSPGQPQHF. The CDR3 DNA sequence: TGTGCCAGCTCATCCCCAGGATCACCGGGTCAGCCCCAGCATTTT.

V and J are TRBV6-5 and TRBJ1-5; D not certain. The germline V gene encodes CDR1 MNHEY and CDR2 SVGAGI. The germline V and J ends were trimmed by 7 bases and 1 base, with 14 bases remaining between them. This CDR3 contains 15 residues. The CDR3, as DNA: TGTGCCAGCAAATCAACAGTAGGCAGCAATCAGCCCCAGCATTTT. Protein product: CASKSTVGSNQPQHF.

The chain carries TRBV30 and TRBJ2-7; D is tentatively TRBD1 or TRBD2 (6 bases each). The V and J ends lost 3 bases and 3 bases respectively, with 27 bases between them. The CDR3 extends over 18 amino acids. Germline CDR1 and CDR2: GTSNPN and SVGIG (reference sequence). The CDR3 DNA is TGTGCCTGGAGGCCTAAAAGCAGGGGCAGGCGGGGAGGCTACGAGCAGTACTTC. Protein: CAWRPKSRGRRGGYEQYF.

The chain recombines TRBV7-2 with TRBJ2-1, with 10 positions matching TRBD1. CDR1 SGHTA and CDR2 FQGNSA come from the germline V gene. The V segment lost 1 base and the J segment 7 bases; nucleotides outside the gene matches: 7. The CDR3 loop spans 16 amino acids. The CDR3 DNA reads as TGTGCCAGCAGCTTAGGAGGCCCGGGACAGGGGAATGAGCAGTTCTTC. This translates into CASSLGGPGQGNEQFF.

The CDR3 protein is CASSLGSYTGELFF. The CDR3 nucleotides are TGCGCCAGCAGCTTGGGGTCGTATACCGGGGAGCTGTTTTTT. The J gene is TRBJ2-2, the V gene TRBV5-1; D ambiguous. CDR1 is SGHRS and CDR2 is YFSETQ in the germline V gene. The CDR3 is made up of 14 amino acids. Trimming removed 0 bases at V and 5 bases at J, with 8 bases between. Together with reference TRBV5-1 and TRBJ2-2, the CDR3 gives the full variable domain: KAGVTQTPRYLIKTRGQQVTLSCSPISGHRSVSWYQQTPGQGLQFLFEYFSETQRNKGNFPGRFSGRQFSNSRSEMNVSTLELGDSALYLCASSLGSYTGELFFGEGSRLTVL.

V gene TRBV7-2 combines with J gene TRBJ1-1; no clear D gene. V lost 2 bases and J 6 bases, leaving 7 bases between the germline ends. This CDR3 spans 12 amino acids. Looked up from germline, CDR1 is SGHTA and CDR2 is FQGNSA. The CDR3 protein is CASSLNRAEAFF. DNA of the CDR3: TGTGCCAGCAGCTTAAATCGGGCTGAAGCTTTCTTT.

V usage is TRBV6-5 and J usage is TRBJ1-1; tentatively, D is TRBD1 (5 bases). Germline V gene data show CDR1 as MNHEY and CDR2 as SVGAGI. The CDR3 is 16 residues long. With 1 base removed from V and 1 base from J, the gap between germline ends came to 13 bases. CDR3 sequence reads: CASSYLPVQGNTEAFF. CDR3 sequence (DNA): TGTGCCAGCAGTTACTTACCCGTCCAGGGGAACACTGAAGCTTTCTTT.